The entry that follows covers one T cell receptor beta chain sequence. With 4 bases removed from V and 2 bases from J, the gap between germline ends came to 10 bases. The CDR3 sequence is 14 residues long. Germline CDR1 and CDR2: MNHEY and SMNVEV (reference sequence). Only in-frame clones appear in the TCRdb table, and some are missing; sequencing was by immunoSEQ multiplex PCR. This sample carries about 100,000 clones, more than 75% of them seen once, and the ten largest clones take 4% to 5%. The sample is drawn from a study of T cell responses to AZD1222 COVID-19 vaccine. This receptor was taken from an adult in good health. V usage is TRBV27 and J usage is TRBJ2-3, with D uncertain. Sequenced material: peripheral blood, taken on day 0 of MenACWY control vaccination. The CDR3 DNA reads as TGTGCCAGCAGTTCCGTGTTAGCCACAGATACGCAGTATTTT. Amino acid sequence: CASSSVLATDTQYF.